The sequence of this T cell receptor (beta chain) was determined in a study of shared clonotypes between healthy human individuals. Generated by immunoSEQ multiplex PCR, the TCRdb table keeps only in-frame clones and is missing some. This table has millions of clones, 85% to 95% appearing once. The J segment lost 0 bases and the V segment lost 6 bases, leaving 3 bases of the junction unmatched. The CDR3 loop spans 15 amino acids. Germline CDR1 is LNHDA and CDR2 is SQIVND (reference sequence). Concerning this clone itself: What it recognizes is unknown.

Whole-study findings and limits: When naive CD4 clonotypes were compared across four donors, around 4.6% were shared.

The sample comprised naive CD4+ T cells sorted from blood. Subset of the sample: CD45RA+ positively selected. V and J are TRBV19 and TRBJ1-4; 8 nucleotides match TRBD1. The TCR originated in a man between 18 and 29 years old in good health. The CDR3, as DNA: TGTGCCAGTAGCCGGACAGGGCCAACTAATGAAAAACTGTTTTTT. Amino acid sequence: CASSRTGPTNEKLFF.